The source of this T cell receptor beta chain is a study of prognosis after radiotherapy for stage I lung cancer (dated by TCRdb to about 2021). With respect to the entire study: Around 19 stage I NSCLC patients were enrolled in Nanjing, China, between early 2018 and early 2019. The cohort comprised more than 10 men and about six women with a median age of approximately 70 years, ranging from roughly 50 to 84 years. SBRT was not combined with any concurrent therapy in any patient. Distant metastases were developed by four of the 19 patients after SBRT, at a median of around seven months, whereas no significant progression was observed in the other 15 patients. Fourteen patients had newly diagnosed primary stage I lung tumors, and several had oligometastatic NSCLC after surgical resection of the primary tumor. Peripheral blood TCR beta repertoires were profiled in stage I NSCLC patients before and after stereotactic body radiotherapy, and the study then linked these repertoires to distant failure. For each of the 20 or so patients, one blood sample was taken before SBRT and one after, so the study sequenced approximately 38 samples in total. SBRT was given in 3 to 5 fractions with a biologically effective dose of at least 100 Gy, using image-guided IMRT or VMAT. Under 15 patients had adenocarcinoma and several had squamous cell carcinoma as the tumor histology. Every patient was regarded as medically inoperable, because of comorbidities in about twelve cases and refusal of surgery in over five cases.

This clonotype was recorded at least ten times. Its antigen is not yet known. No much larger clone is present one base from it, and per-base qualities are unavailable. What the study reported, not specific to this receptor: Limitations of the study included a small cohort and short follow-up, and the study findings need independent validation. Tumor specificity of expanded TCR clones was not determined. After SBRT, the count of unique TCR clones dropped from a median of about 10,000 beforehand to approximately 7,300 afterward (Wilcoxon paired P=0.011). Post-SBRT Shannon entropy and its change from baseline were lower in patients who developed distant metastases; baseline Shannon entropy was not associated with metastases. TRBV and TRBJ usage frequencies reportedly differed by metastasis status, in two V genes at baseline and in several V and two J genes after SBRT. No adjustment for multiple comparisons was applied to any of the reported P values.

Two rounds of multiplex PCR on genomic DNA were used to amplify the TCR beta CDR3 region. The first PCR round used primers specific to each TRBV and TRBJ gene, with sequences filed in Chinese patent CN105087789A. The second PCR round used universal primers. The Roche High Pure PCR Template Preparation Kit was used to extract genomic DNA from frozen PBMCs. Libraries were sequenced paired-end with 151 bp reads on an Illumina HiSeq 3000. As for how the authors treated the data: CutAdapt was used to discard raw reads that did not contain the multiplex PCR primer sequences. High-quality paired reads were merged into contigs with PEAR. By alignment to reference sequences, MiXCR assigned TRB V, D and J gene segments to each contig. To remove sequencing errors, CDR3 sequences were clustered according to base quality and sequence similarity. Diversity was measured as Shannon entropy normalized by the natural log of productive TCR sequence number. To get clonality, Shannon entropy was divided by the natural log of the number of unique clonotypes, and that result was subtracted from one. Progression-free survival cut-offs for repertoire metrics were chosen using the Youden index of ROC curves, with analyses run in R 3.5.3. The public reads were reanalyzed by TCRdb: fastp trimming at Q25, MiXCR alignment, in-frame beta chains only. Each CDR3 protein appears once, grouped with its most common genes and DNA. The V and J calls come from TCRdb's annotation, not from the publication. Here the sample has approximately 17,000 distinct CDR3 sequences; around 29% occur a single time. Clones ranked in the top ten supply about a third of the sample.

All patients had node-negative disease on CT and PET/CT, and none had a history of other malignancies or prior chemotherapy or radiotherapy. Roughly 6.5 milliliters of peripheral venous blood were drawn into EDTA tubes at each of two time points. PBMCs were isolated by Ficoll-Paque Plus density-gradient centrifugation. Immediately after collection, samples were stored at -80 degrees C until analysis. Here V drops 4 bases and J drops 0 bases, and the junction holds 9 bases not matched to any gene. There are 15 amino acids in the CDR3, from cysteine to phenylalanine inclusive. Solely the CDR3 DNA is kept, with 45 bases framed from the first base. CDR1 and CDR2, per the germline V gene, are SQVTM and ANQGSEA.

This receptor chain uses TRBV29-1 and TRBJ2-7, with 7 central nucleotides matching TRBD2. The source of this sequence is a donor aged 50 or older with non-small cell lung cancer. The sequencing used PBMCs, collected before or after stereotactic body radiation therapy (not recorded which). The sequenced DNA: TGCAGCGTTGGACCCGGGGAGGGTGGCTCCTACGAGCAGTACTTC. Protein translation: CSVGPGEGGSYEQYF.